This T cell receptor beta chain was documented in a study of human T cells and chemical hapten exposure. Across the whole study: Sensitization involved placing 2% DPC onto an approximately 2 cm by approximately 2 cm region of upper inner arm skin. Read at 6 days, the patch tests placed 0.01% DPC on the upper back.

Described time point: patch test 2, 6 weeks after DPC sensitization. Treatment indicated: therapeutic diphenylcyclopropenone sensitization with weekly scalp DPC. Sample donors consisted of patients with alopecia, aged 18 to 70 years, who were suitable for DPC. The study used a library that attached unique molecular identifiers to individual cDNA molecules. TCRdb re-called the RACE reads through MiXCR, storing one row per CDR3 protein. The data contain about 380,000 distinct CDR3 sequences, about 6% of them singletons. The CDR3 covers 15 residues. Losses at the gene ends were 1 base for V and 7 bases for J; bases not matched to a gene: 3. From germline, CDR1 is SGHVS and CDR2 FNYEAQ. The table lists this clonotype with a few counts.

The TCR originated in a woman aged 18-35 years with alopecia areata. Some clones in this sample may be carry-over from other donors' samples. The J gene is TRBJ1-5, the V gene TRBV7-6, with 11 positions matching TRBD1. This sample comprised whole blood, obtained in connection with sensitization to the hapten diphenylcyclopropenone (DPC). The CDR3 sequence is CASSLGTGGSQPQHF. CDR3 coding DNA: TGTGCCAGCAGCTTAGGGACAGGGGGCAGCCAGCCCCAGCATTTT.